Ten or more counts support the clone carrying this T cell receptor beta chain. Its antigen is still unknown. The CDR3 goes on 3 residues after the read ends, and that part is filled in from the germline J gene. The method was immunoSEQ multiplex PCR; TCRdb's version includes in-frame clones alone and lacks a portion of them. The sample presents tens of thousands of clones, none singletons. The CDR3 has 13 residues. V lost 3 bases to trimming and J lost 5 bases; unmatched junction nucleotides: 6. Germline V gene lookup returns CDR1 DFQATT and CDR2 SNEGSKA (reference sequence). The data were taken from a study of T cell clonality in common variable immunodeficiency. Each donor provided roughly 4.5 to 8.5 ml of heparinized whole blood. General study results and limits: CVID patient heterogeneity limited repertoire-clinical complication correlations. CVID subjects showed higher TCRbeta clonality than healthy controls. CVID subjects shared fewer TCRbeta clones than healthy controls did.

The origin of this receptor is a person between 18 and 75 years old in good health. The chain has TRBV20-1 and TRBJ1-1, with 7 positions matching TRBD1. Sequencing input: peripheral blood mononuclear cells. The DNA read from the CDR3 is TGCAGTGCTAGGCCTGGGACAGTTACTGAA. Residues: CSARPGTVTE. The whole CDR3 is CSARPGTVTEAFF.